The rows below give T cell receptor beta chains drawn from one sample of a study of T cells after posttransplantation cyclophosphamide. Libraries were prepared by immunoSEQ multiplex PCR; TCRdb keeps only in-frame clonotypes and omits some of them. The table lists 41,000 or so clones, with no singletons. The sequenced material came from PBMCs. The receptors here all came from a young man in good health and a related stem cell transplant donor. Both conserved end residues are part of each CDR3. Fields, in order: D gene, V gene, clone size, J gene, CDR3 length, CDR3 protein, CDR3 DNA. D genes are given only for firm matches. Clone size is shown for a subset of rows, as once, few, many or a class of expanded clone.

>TRBD2|TRBV5-6|-|TRBJ2-4|16
CASSWGGLLAKNIQYF
TGTGCCAGCAGCTGGGGGGGACTGTTAGCCAAAAACATTCAGTACTTC
>-|TRBV5-1|many|TRBJ1-6|15
CASSLGGRAYSPLHF
TGCGCCAGCAGCCTCGGGGGTAGGGCTTATTCACCCCTCCACTTT
>-|TRBV5-1|many|TRBJ2-7|14
CASSRQASPGEQYF
TGCGCCAGCAGCCGTCAGGCCAGCCCCGGTGAGCAGTACTTC
>TRBD1|TRBV10-3|many|TRBJ2-2|15
CAISDPRGGGGELFF
TGTGCCATCAGTGACCCGAGAGGGGGCGGCGGGGAGCTGTTTTTT
>TRBD1|TRBV9|-|TRBJ2-5|15
CASSAGDRGQETQYF
TGTGCCAGCAGCGCGGGGGACAGGGGTCAAGAGACCCAGTACTTC
>TRBD1|TRBV4-1|many|TRBJ1-5|19
CASSPTGTGGPYSNQPQHF
TGCGCCAGCAGCCCGACCGGGACAGGGGGCCCTTATAGCAATCAGCCCCAGCATTTT
>-|TRBV5-1|many|TRBJ1-1|15
CASSLLRTGHSEAFF
TGCGCCAGCAGCTTGCTCCGTACAGGGCACTCCGAAGCTTTCTTT
>TRBD1|TRBV5-1|many|TRBJ1-1|15
CASSLVHRGNTEAFF
TGCGCCAGCAGCTTGGTTCACAGGGGAAACACTGAAGCTTTCTTT
>TRBD2|TRBV7-3|-|TRBJ2-5|17
CASSPRSQRGGLETQYF
TGTGCCAGCAGCCCTCGGTCCCAGCGGGGGGGATTAGAGACCCAGTACTTC
>-|TRBV4-1|many|TRBJ1-6|14
CTSPDKGANSPLHF
TGCACCAGCCCAGACAAGGGCGCGAATTCACCCCTCCACTTT
>-|TRBV28|many|TRBJ1-3|16
CASSLSVPLSGNTIYF
TGTGCCAGCAGTTTATCTGTTCCCCTCTCTGGAAACACCATATATTTT
>-|TRBV27|many|TRBJ2-1|17
CASRRGARGDAYNEQFF
TGTGCCAGCAGAAGAGGGGCCAGGGGAGACGCCTACAATGAGCAGTTCTTC
>TRBD2|TRBV4-1|many|TRBJ2-1|16
CASSQPDRGVHNEQFF
TGCGCCAGCAGCCAGCCCGACCGGGGGGTCCACAATGAGCAGTTCTTC
>TRBD1|TRBV9|few|TRBJ2-7|15
CASSIKQGTAYEQYF
TGTGCCAGCAGCATCAAACAGGGGACGGCCTACGAGCAGTACTTC
>TRBD1|TRBV29-1|-|TRBJ1-5|13
CSAETGSNQPQHF
TGCAGCGCGGAGACAGGGAGCAATCAGCCCCAGCATTTT
>TRBD1|TRBV5-4|many|TRBJ2-5|14
CASSLRTGQETQYF
TGTGCCAGCAGCTTGCGGACAGGACAAGAGACCCAGTACTTC
>-|TRBV7-3|many|TRBJ2-3|14
CASSSTLGADTQYF
TGTGCCAGCAGCTCGACCCTAGGGGCAGATACGCAGTATTTT
>-|TRBV2|many|TRBJ2-7|13
CASARGAGYEQYF
TGTGCCAGTGCCAGGGGGGCCGGGTACGAGCAGTACTTC
>TRBD1|TRBV6-1|many|TRBJ1-1|17
CASSANRGEGVSTEAFF
TGTGCCAGCAGTGCTAACAGGGGAGAGGGGGTCAGCACTGAAGCTTTCTTT
>-|TRBV11-3|many|TRBJ1-3|18
CASSFTPGRKHSGNTIYF
TGTGCCAGCAGCTTTACCCCAGGGCGGAAACACTCTGGAAACACCATATATTTT
>-|TRBV19|many|TRBJ1-1|14
CASSIYPRNTEAFF
TGTGCCAGTAGTATCTACCCGAGAAACACTGAAGCTTTCTTT
>TRBD2|TRBV7-9|few|TRBJ2-5|15
CASGAGGSNKETQYF
TGTGCCAGCGGGGCGGGGGGCTCAAATAAAGAGACCCAGTACTTC
>-|TRBV7-9|many|TRBJ1-1|14
CASSAGIGNTEAFF
TGTGCCAGCAGCGCAGGGATAGGGAACACTGAAGCTTTCTTT
>-|TRBV6-6|many|TRBJ1-3|15
CASSYVSGSGNTIYF
TGTGCCAGCAGTTACGTATCAGGGTCTGGAAACACCATATATTTT
>TRBD1|TRBV6-1|many|TRBJ1-2|14
CASSAGQGESPGTF
TGTGCCAGCAGTGCTGGACAGGGGGAGTCCCCGGGCACCTTC